The sequence of this T cell receptor (beta chain) was determined in a study of T-cell memory formation after mild COVID-19. This CDR3 region has 15 residues. The germline V gene encodes CDR1 MNHEY and CDR2 SMNVEV (reference sequence). Unmatched junction bases numbered 10, after V lost 5 bases and J lost 5 bases. Study-level findings and limits: Day 15 to 85 contractors were CD4/CD8 balanced; later expanders leaned CD4+.

This clonotype was found a few times. The antigen is not known. One entry per CDR3 protein, called by TCRdb with MiXCR from the 5' RACE reads. The sample yields some 97,000 distinct CDR3 sequences, around 10% seen once. The specimen sequenced was PBMCs or a T cell subset sorted from them (not recorded which). V gene TRBV27 combines with J gene TRBJ1-2, with TRBD1 matching over 8 bases. This TCR was sampled from a young man who had mild COVID-19 (a few samples of this study predate the infection). Cell type and time point are not known. The chain's CDR3 is CASSHRLTGAYGYTF. DNA for the CDR3: TGTGCCAGCAGTCATCGCTTGACAGGGGCGTATGGCTACACCTTC.